The subject of this entry is one T cell receptor (beta chain). Its target is not known. Trimming cost V 1 base and J 5 bases; bases outside gene matches: 3. CDR1 is MGHRA and CDR2 is YSYEKL in the germline V gene. The CDR3 has 15 amino acids. Use of 60 Vbeta and 13 Jbeta primers characterized the PCR. Clones were sequenced by immunoSEQ multiplex PCR, and TCRdb holds only the in-frame ones, with some missing. The ten most abundant clones cover 1.9% of a sample with about 34,000 clones. This specimen belongs to a study of cytomegalovirus exposure and HLA in healthy donors. Overall study results and limits: In a later analysis, HLA-associated TCR beta chains were more clonally expanded than equally common others.

The receptor's source is a woman aged 40 to 50 in good health and CMV-seropositive. Sample: PBMCs. The V gene is TRBV4-1, the J gene TRBJ1-2; 11 positions match TRBD1. Here the CDR3 reads CASSQAGTGGYGYTF. CDR3 nucleotides: TGCGCCAGCAGCCAAGCCGGGACAGGGGGTTATGGCTACACCTTC.